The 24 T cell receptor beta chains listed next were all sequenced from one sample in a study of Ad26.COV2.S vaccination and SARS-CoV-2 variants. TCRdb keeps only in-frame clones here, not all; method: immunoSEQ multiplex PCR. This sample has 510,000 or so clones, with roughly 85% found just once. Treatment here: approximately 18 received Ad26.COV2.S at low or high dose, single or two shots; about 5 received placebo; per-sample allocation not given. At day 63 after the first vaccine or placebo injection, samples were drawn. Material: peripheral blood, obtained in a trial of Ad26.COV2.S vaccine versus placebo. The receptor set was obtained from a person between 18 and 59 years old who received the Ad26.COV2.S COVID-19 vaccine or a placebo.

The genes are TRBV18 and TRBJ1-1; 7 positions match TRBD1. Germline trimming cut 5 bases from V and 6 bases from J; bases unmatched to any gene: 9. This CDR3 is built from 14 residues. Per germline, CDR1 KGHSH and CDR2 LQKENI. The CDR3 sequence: CASSRDSSSAEAFF. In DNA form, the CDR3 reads TGTGCCAGCTCAAGGGACAGTAGTTCAGCTGAAGCTTTCTTT. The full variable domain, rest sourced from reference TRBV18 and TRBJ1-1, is NAGVMQNPRHLVRRRGQEARLRCSPMKGHSHVYWYRQLPEEGLKFMVYLQKENIIDESGMPKERFSAEFPKEGPSILRIQQVVRGDSAAYFCASSRDSSSAEAFFGQGTRLTVV.

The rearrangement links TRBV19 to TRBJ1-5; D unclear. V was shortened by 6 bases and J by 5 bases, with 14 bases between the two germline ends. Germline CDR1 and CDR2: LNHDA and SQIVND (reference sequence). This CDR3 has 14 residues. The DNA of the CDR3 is TGTGCCAGTAGGATGGCTGGGAGCTATCAGCCCCAGCATTTT. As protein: CASRMAGSYQPQHF.

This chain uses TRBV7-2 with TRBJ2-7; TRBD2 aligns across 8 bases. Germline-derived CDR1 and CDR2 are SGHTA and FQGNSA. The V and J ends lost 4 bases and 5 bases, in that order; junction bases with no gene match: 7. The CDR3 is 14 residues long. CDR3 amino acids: CASSSPGGSDEQYF. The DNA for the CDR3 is TGTGCCAGCAGCTCCCCGGGGGGGTCCGACGAGCAGTACTTC.

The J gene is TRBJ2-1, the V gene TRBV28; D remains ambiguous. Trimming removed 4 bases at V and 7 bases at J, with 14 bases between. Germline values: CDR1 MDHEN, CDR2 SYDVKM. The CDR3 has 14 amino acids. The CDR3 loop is CASSSGRFANEQFF. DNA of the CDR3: TGTGCCAGCAGTTCCGGCCGGTTTGCGAATGAGCAGTTCTTC.

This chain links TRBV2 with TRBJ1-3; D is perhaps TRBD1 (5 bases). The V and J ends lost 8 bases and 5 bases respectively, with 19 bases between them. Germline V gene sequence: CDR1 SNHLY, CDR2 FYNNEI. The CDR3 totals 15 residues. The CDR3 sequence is CASAPGTGLRNTIYF. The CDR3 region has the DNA TGTGCCAGCGCCCCGGGGACGGGCCTAAGAAACACCATATATTTT.

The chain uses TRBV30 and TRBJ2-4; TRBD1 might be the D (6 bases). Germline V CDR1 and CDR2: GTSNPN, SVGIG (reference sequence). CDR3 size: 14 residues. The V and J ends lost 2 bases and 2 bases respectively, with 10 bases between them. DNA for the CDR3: TGTGCCTGGAGTCCCAGGGGAACCAAAAACATTCAGTACTTC. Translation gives CAWSPRGTKNIQYF.

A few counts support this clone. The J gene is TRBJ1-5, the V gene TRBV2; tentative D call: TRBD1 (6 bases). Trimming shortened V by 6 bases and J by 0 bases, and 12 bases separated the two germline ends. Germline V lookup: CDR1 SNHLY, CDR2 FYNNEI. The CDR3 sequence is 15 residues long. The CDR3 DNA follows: TGTGCCAGCAGGCGACAGGAGAATAGCAATCAGCCCCAGCATTTT. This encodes CASRRQENSNQPQHF.

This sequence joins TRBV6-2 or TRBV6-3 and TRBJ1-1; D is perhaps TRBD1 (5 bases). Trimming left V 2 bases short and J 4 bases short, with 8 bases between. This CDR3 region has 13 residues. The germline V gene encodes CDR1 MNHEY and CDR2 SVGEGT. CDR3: CASSYGAATEAFF. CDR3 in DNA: TGTGCCAGCAGTTACGGGGCAGCCACTGAAGCTTTCTTT.

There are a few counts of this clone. DNA for the CDR3: TGTGCCAGCAGCTTGGTACTCACCGGGGAGCTGTTTTTT. Translation gives CASSLVLTGELFF. The chain combines TRBV13 with TRBJ2-2; D unclear. The CDR3 has 13 residues. V was pared by 3 bases and J by 4 bases, with 6 bases between. From germline, CDR1 is PRHDT and CDR2 FYEKMQ (reference sequence).

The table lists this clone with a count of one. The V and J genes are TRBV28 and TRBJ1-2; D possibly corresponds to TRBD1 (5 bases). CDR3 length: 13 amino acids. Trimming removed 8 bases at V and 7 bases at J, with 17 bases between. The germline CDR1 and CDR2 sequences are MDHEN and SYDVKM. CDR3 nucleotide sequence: TGTGCCAGCGGGCTTCAGGGCCCGCGTGGCTACACCTTC. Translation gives CASGLQGPRGYTF.

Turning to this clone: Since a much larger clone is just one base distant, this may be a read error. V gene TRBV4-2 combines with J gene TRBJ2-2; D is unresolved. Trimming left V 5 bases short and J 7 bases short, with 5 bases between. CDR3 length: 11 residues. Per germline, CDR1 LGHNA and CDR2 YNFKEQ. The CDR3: CASSENGELFF. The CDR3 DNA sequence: TGTGCCAGCAGCGAGAACGGGGAGCTGTTTTTT.

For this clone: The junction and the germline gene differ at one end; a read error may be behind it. The CDR3 is CASSPPPGPAFF. The CDR3 DNA follows: TGTGCCAGCAGTCCGCCCCCAGGCCCGGCATTTTTT. The chain joins TRBV28 to TRBJ1-5; D is unclear. CDR3 size: 12 residues. CDR1 is MDHEN and CDR2 is SYDVKM in the germline V gene.

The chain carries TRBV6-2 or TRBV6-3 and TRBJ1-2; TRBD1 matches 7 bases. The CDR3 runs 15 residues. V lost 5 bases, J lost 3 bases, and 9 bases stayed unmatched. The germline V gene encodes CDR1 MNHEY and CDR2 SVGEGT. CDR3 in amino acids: CASSNPTGRDYGYTF. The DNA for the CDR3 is TGTGCCAGCAGTAACCCGACAGGGAGGGACTATGGCTACACCTTC.

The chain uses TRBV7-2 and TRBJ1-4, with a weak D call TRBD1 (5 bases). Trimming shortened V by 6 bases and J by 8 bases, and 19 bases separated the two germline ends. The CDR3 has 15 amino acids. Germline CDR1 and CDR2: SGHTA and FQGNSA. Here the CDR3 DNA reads TGTGCCAGCAGTTCCCAGGGAGTTCTCCACGAAAAACTGTTTTTT. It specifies CASSSQGVLHEKLFF.

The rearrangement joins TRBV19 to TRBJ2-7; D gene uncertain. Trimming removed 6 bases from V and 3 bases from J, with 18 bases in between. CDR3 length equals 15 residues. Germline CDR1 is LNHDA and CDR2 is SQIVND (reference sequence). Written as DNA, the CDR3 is TGTGCCAGTAGCACCCGGCTACTACGCCACTACGAGCAGTACTTC. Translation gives CASSTRLLRHYEQYF.

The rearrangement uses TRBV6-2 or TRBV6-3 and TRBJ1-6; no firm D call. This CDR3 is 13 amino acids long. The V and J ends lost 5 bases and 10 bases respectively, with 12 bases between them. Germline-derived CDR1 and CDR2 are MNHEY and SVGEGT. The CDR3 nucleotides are TGTGCCAGCAGTCGCTCCGTCGGCTCACCCCTCCACTTT. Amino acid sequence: CASSRSVGSPLHF.

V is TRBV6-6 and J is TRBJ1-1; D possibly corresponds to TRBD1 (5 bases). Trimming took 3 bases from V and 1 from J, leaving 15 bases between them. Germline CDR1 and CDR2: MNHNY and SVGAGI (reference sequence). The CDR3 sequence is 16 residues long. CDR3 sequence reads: CASSYFSGQRNTEAFF. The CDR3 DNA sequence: TGTGCCAGCAGTTATTTCTCGGGGCAGAGGAACACTGAAGCTTTCTTT.

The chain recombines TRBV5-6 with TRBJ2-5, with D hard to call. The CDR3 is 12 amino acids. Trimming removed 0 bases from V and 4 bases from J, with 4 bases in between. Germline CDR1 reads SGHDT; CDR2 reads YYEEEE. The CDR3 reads CASSLGRETQYF. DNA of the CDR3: TGTGCCAGCAGCTTGGGTAGAGAGACCCAGTACTTC.

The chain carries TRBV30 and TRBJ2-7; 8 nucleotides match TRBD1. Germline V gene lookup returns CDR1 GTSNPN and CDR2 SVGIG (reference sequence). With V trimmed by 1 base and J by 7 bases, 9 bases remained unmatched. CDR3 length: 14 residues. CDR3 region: CAWSASARGQEQYF. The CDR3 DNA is TGTGCCTGGAGTGCTTCTGCCAGGGGGCAAGAGCAGTACTTC.

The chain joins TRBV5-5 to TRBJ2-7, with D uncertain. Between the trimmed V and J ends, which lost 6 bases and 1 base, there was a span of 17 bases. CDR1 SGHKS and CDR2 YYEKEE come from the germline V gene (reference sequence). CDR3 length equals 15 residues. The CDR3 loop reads CASTPGPGWSYEQYF. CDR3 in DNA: TGTGCCAGCACCCCAGGCCCCGGCTGGTCCTACGAGCAGTACTTC.

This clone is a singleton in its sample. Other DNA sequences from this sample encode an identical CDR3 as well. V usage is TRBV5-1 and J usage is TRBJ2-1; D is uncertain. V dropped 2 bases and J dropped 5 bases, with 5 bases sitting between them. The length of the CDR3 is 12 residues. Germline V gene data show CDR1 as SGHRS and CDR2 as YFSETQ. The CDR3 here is CASSLGHNEQFF. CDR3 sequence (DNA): TGCGCCAGCAGCTTAGGCCACAATGAGCAGTTCTTC. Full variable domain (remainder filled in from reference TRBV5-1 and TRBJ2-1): KAGVTQTPRYLIKTRGQQVTLSCSPISGHRSVSWYQQTPGQGLQFLFEYFSETQRNKGNFPGRFSGRQFSNSRSEMNVSTLELGDSALYLCASSLGHNEQFFGPGTRLTVL.

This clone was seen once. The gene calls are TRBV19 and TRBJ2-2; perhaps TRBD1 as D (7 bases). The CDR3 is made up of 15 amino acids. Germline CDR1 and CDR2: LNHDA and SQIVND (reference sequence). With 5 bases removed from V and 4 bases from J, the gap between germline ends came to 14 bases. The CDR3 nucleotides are TGTGCCAGTAGTCGGGCAGGGGGGAGCACCGGGGAGCTGTTTTTT. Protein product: CASSRAGGSTGELFF.

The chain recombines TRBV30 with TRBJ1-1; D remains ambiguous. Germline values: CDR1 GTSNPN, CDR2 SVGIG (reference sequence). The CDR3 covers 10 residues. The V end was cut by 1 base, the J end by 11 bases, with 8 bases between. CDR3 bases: TGTGCCTGGAGTGGATTATCGGCTTTCTTT. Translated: CAWSGLSAFF.

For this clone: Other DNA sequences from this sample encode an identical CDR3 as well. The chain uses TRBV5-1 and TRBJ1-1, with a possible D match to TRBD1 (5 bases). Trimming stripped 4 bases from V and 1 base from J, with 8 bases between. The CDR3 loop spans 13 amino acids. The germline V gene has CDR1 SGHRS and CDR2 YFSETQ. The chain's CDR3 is CASSLTGNTEAFF. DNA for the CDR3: TGCGCCAGCAGCCTAACAGGGAACACTGAAGCTTTCTTT.